Ten or more counts support the clone carrying this T cell receptor (beta chain). Its antigen is not identified. This entry is derived from a study of neurological immune-mediated disorders. Findings and limits, study-wide: Sharing of CDR3 amino acid sequences among expanded clones across subjects was absent, suggesting private repertoires in all groups.

The cells used in sorted libraries, CD4+ or CD8+ T cells, numbered some 1 million. Over 180 million TCR-beta sequences (from 15-18 subjects) were yielded by each sequencing run. TCRdb re-derived calls from the 5' RACE reads in MiXCR, one entry per CDR3 protein. Of approximately 39,000 distinct CDR3 sequences detected, 6.5% to 7.5% appear once; the ten largest clones hold 5.7%. The CDR3 contains 17 residues. The germline V gene encodes CDR1 SGHRS and CDR2 YFSETQ. V lost 0 bases to trimming and J lost 9 bases, with 22 bases between them. The TCR comes from a man aged 50 to 60 in good health. The sample comprised CD4+ T cells from blood. V and J are TRBV5-1 and TRBJ2-1, with D possibly being TRBD1 (6 bases). This CDR3 reads CASSLEGGGLGPGEQFF. DNA of the CDR3: TGCGCCAGCAGCTTGGAAGGGGGTGGGCTGGGACCGGGTGAGCAGTTCTTC.